Presented here are 24 T cell receptor beta chains from one specimen sequenced in a study of early T cells in non-severe SARS-CoV-2 infection. TCRdb recomputed calls from the 5' RACE reads with MiXCR, one row per CDR3 protein. Of around 77,000 distinct CDR3 sequences in the sample, 5% are singletons; the top ten hold roughly 7.3%. The specimen comprised whole blood, sampled at baseline. These TCRs come from an adult who was a healthcare worker with PCR-confirmed SARS-CoV-2 infection or an uninfected control (not recorded which).

This clonotype counts as medium-sized (0.01 to 0.1%). This rearrangement joins TRBV5-1 to TRBJ2-4; D unclear. CDR3 length: 16 amino acids. From germline, CDR1 is SGHRS and CDR2 YFSETQ. Trimming removed 4 bases from V and 9 bases from J, with 23 bases in between. The CDR3 DNA follows: TGCGCCAGCAGCACCCGGGCCGATGATGCTCAAATCATTCAGTACTTC. Amino acids: CASSTRADDAQIIQYF. The full variable domain, rest sourced from reference TRBV5-1 and TRBJ2-4, is KAGVTQTPRYLIKTRGQQVTLSCSPISGHRSVSWYQQTPGQGLQFLFEYFSETQRNKGNFPGRFSGRQFSNSRSEMNVSTLELGDSALYLCASSTRADDAQIIQYFGAGTRLSVL.

Regarding this clonotype: Since a much larger clone is just one base distant, this may be a read error. J is TRBJ2-1 and V is TRBV28; TRBD2 is a possible D gene (6 bases). This CDR3 region has 12 residues. The germline V gene encodes CDR1 MDHEN and CDR2 SYDVKM. V lost 11 bases, J lost 6 bases, and 14 bases lay in between. CDR3 amino acids: CACMVGGNEQFF. CDR3 coding DNA: TGTGCCTGCATGGTCGGGGGCAATGAGCAGTTCTTC.

The chain couples TRBV11-2 to TRBJ2-6, with D uncertain. Germline V lookup: CDR1 SGHAT, CDR2 FQNNGV. Trimming cost V 0 bases and J 0 bases, with 6 bases left between them. This CDR3 has 16 amino acids. The CDR3 here is CASSLDRNSGANVLTF. The DNA of the CDR3 is TGTGCCAGCAGCTTAGATAGAAACTCTGGGGCCAACGTCCTGACTTTC.

The table lists this clonotype with a few counts. The chain combines TRBV29-1 with TRBJ1-1; the D gene is possibly TRBD1 (6 bases). Trimming removed 4 bases at V and 4 bases at J, with 10 bases between. CDR3 size: 12 residues. Germline V gene sequence: CDR1 SQVTM, CDR2 ANQGSEA. CDR3 bases: TGCAGCGTTGGCCAGGGGTTCACTGAAGCTTTCTTT. Protein: CSVGQGFTEAFF.

The chain couples TRBV11-2 to TRBJ2-3; 14 bases fit TRBD2. From germline, CDR1 is SGHAT and CDR2 FQNNGV. The CDR3 is made up of 15 amino acids. Trimming at V came to 7 bases and at J to 6 bases, leaving 6 bases not matched to a gene. CDR3 DNA: TGTGCCAGCAACGCCGGGACTAGCGGGAGTGATACGCAGTATTTT. It is translated as CASNAGTSGSDTQYF.

The J gene is TRBJ2-5, the V gene TRBV12-3 or TRBV12-4, with a possible D match to TRBD2 (6 bases). Trimming shortened V by 1 base and J by 4 bases, and 7 bases separated the two germline ends. This CDR3 is 13 amino acids long. Here the CDR3 DNA reads TGTGCCAGCAGTTTAGTGGGAGGAGAGACCCAGTACTTC. Its protein product is CASSLVGGETQYF.

The chain joins TRBV6-2 or TRBV6-3 to TRBJ2-1; 7 bases match TRBD1. Germline CDR1 reads MNHEY; CDR2 reads SVGEGT. The CDR3 contains 16 residues. V trimming: 6 bases; J trimming: 0 bases; junction bases outside the gene matches: 8. CDR3 sequence: CASSRGGQASYNEQFF. CDR3 nucleotide sequence: TGTGCCAGCAGCCGGGGCGGACAGGCCTCCTACAATGAGCAGTTCTTC.

The V and J genes are TRBV28 and TRBJ2-2; 7 nucleotides agree with TRBD1. Germline V gene data show CDR1 as MDHEN and CDR2 as SYDVKM. The CDR3 covers 15 residues. The V and J ends lost 6 bases and 3 bases, in that order; junction bases with no gene match: 7. The CDR3 coding sequence is TGTGCCAGCAGAGGGGGACAGCTCTACACCGGGGAGCTGTTTTTT. Amino acid sequence: CASRGGQLYTGELFF.

V gene TRBV19 combines with J gene TRBJ2-2; TRBD2 agrees at 7 bases. Germline V gene data show CDR1 as LNHDA and CDR2 as SQIVND (reference sequence). The CDR3 length is 17 residues. The junction had 10 bases not matched to a gene; V was cut back by 5 bases and J by 1 base. The CDR3 sequence is CASSPYSERGNTGELFF. The CDR3 DNA reads TGTGCCAGTAGTCCCTACTCTGAGCGGGGGAACACCGGGGAGCTGTTTTTT.

This clonotype was seen a handful of times. The chain combines TRBV5-1 with TRBJ2-7; TRBD1 agrees at 7 bases. J gave up 2 bases and V 0 bases, and 8 bases lay outside the gene matches. The length of the CDR3 is 16 residues. From germline, CDR1 is SGHRS and CDR2 YFSETQ. CDR3 residues: CASSLGRRQGAYEQYF. The CDR3 nucleotides are TGCGCCAGCAGCTTGGGCCGAAGACAGGGAGCCTACGAGCAGTACTTC.

In this sample, this clonotype turned up many times. The J gene is TRBJ2-3, the V gene TRBV20-1, with TRBD2 matching 7 bases. V lost 2 bases, J lost 1 base, and 6 bases stayed unmatched. Germline V CDR1 and CDR2: DFQATT, SNEGSKA (reference sequence). The CDR3 has 15 amino acids. In nucleotides, the CDR3 is TGCAGTGCTAGATCTGCGGGAGAGGGCACAGATACGCAGTATTTT. It codes for CSARSAGEGTDTQYF.

This clonotype was seen at least ten times. The rearrangement joins TRBV7-6 to TRBJ2-7, with 7 nucleotides matching TRBD1. Per the germline V gene, CDR1 is SGHVS and CDR2 is FNYEAQ. The CDR3 is 13 residues long. V lost 5 bases to trimming and J lost 7 bases; unmatched junction nucleotides: 8. The CDR3 DNA sequence: TGTGCCAGCAGCCCCCGACAGGGAAGGGAGCAGTACTTC. It translates to CASSPRQGREQYF.

V usage is TRBV29-1 and J usage is TRBJ2-7; 10 positions match TRBD1. Trimming cost V 6 bases and J 5 bases; bases outside gene matches: 4. CDR1 and CDR2 from the germline V gene are SQVTM and ANQGSEA. CDR3 length: 12 residues. The CDR3 DNA follows: TGCAGCGTGAGCGGACAGGGGGACGAGCAGTACTTC. It is translated as CSVSGQGDEQYF.

This clonotype was counted many times. This CDR3 reads CASSLRGSPSHAYTF. CDR3 sequence (DNA): TGTGCCAGCAGTCTCCGGGGATCTCCTTCTCACGCCTACACCTTC. J is TRBJ1-2 and V is TRBV25-1; D gene uncertain. This CDR3 contains 15 residues. The V gene lost 5 bases and the J gene lost 10 bases, with 23 bases spanning the gap. The germline V gene has CDR1 MGHDK and CDR2 SYGVNS.

There are many counts of this clonotype. V and J are TRBV27 and TRBJ2-7; 10 bases fit TRBD1. The V gene's germline CDR1 is MNHEY and CDR2 SMNVEV (reference sequence). The CDR3 extends over 15 amino acids. Unmatched junction bases numbered 6, after V lost 5 bases and J lost 2 bases. CDR3 in DNA: TGTGCCAGCAGTCTTGACAGGGGGCTACCCTACGAGCAGTACTTC. Translating gives CASSLDRGLPYEQYF.

In this sample, this clonotype turned up many times. J is TRBJ1-5 and V is TRBV20-1; the D is unclear. The CDR3 loop spans 15 amino acids. Trimming took off 5 bases at V and 0 bases at J, with 14 bases between the two ends. Germline V gene lookup returns CDR1 DFQATT and CDR2 SNEGSKA (reference sequence). The CDR3 sequence: CSAFLGGYSNQPQHF. The CDR3 DNA reads as TGCAGTGCTTTTCTGGGAGGGTATAGCAATCAGCCCCAGCATTTT.

The chain is built from TRBV29-1 and TRBJ2-5, with a possible D match to TRBD1 (6 bases). Trimming removed 3 bases at V and 2 bases at J, with 13 bases between. Per the germline V gene, CDR1 is SQVTM and CDR2 is ANQGSEA. This CDR3 has 14 residues. The CDR3 loop reads CSVEVGTFQETQYF. CDR3 bases: TGCAGCGTTGAGGTCGGGACATTTCAAGAGACCCAGTACTTC. Filled out from reference TRBV29-1 and TRBJ2-5, the complete variable domain reads SAVISQKPSRDICQRGTSLTIQCQVDSQVTMMFWYRQQPGQSLTLIATANQGSEATYESGFVIDKFPISRPNLTFSTLTVSNMSPEDSSIYLCSVEVGTFQETQYFGPGTRLLVL.

In its sample, this clonotype was seen many times. The rearrangement links TRBV9 to TRBJ2-2; D call uncertain. The V end lost 0 bases, the J end lost 7 bases, and 7 bases lay between the germline ends. This CDR3 spans 13 amino acids. Germline lookup yields CDR1 SGDLS and CDR2 YYNGEE. Here the CDR3 reads CASSVVPDGELFF. The CDR3 DNA is TGTGCCAGCAGCGTAGTCCCGGACGGGGAGCTGTTTTTT.

This clonotype has more than one count but fewer than ten. The V gene is TRBV28, the J gene TRBJ1-6; D uncertain. Trimming cost V 7 bases and J 7 bases, with 5 bases left between them. From germline, CDR1 is MDHEN and CDR2 SYDVKM. This CDR3 contains 11 residues. The DNA of the CDR3 is TGTGCCAGCAAAGGAAATTCACCCCTCCACTTT. Translating gives CASKGNSPLHF. Full variable domain (outside the CDR3, taken from reference TRBV28 and TRBJ1-6): DVKVTQSSRYLVKRTGEKVFLECVQDMDHENMFWYRQDPGLGLRLIYFSYDVKMKEKGDIPEGYSVSREKKERFSLILESASTNQTSMYLCASKGNSPLHFGNGTRLTVT.

This clonotype was seen many times. This chain connects TRBV25-1 to TRBJ2-3; D may match TRBD1 or TRBD2 (5 bases each). The V gene's germline CDR1 is MGHDK and CDR2 SYGVNS. V was cut by 3 bases and J by 2 bases, with 12 bases left in between. The CDR3 loop spans 15 amino acids. The CDR3 coding sequence is TGTGCCAGCAGTGAGAACTCGGGGCACACAGATACGCAGTATTTT. This translates into CASSENSGHTDTQYF.

In its sample, this clonotype was seen a few times. This sequence joins TRBV11-2 and TRBJ2-5, with TRBD2 matching over 7 bases. The germline V gene encodes CDR1 SGHAT and CDR2 FQNNGV. The CDR3 runs 13 residues. The ends lost 8 bases at V and 4 bases at J; junction bases unmatched: 7. CDR3 sequence: CASRWDYGETQYF. DNA for the CDR3: TGTGCCAGCCGCTGGGACTACGGAGAGACCCAGTACTTC.

This clonotype turned up a few times. The DNA of the CDR3 is TGTGCCGGGGGGGACCGGAGAGGGGTTAAGGCTTTCTTT. Its translation: CAGGDRRGVKAFF. The genes are TRBV30 and TRBJ1-1; perhaps TRBD1 as D (5 bases). CDR1 GTSNPN and CDR2 SVGIG come from the germline V gene (reference sequence). Trimming shortened V by 8 bases and J by 11 bases, and 24 bases separated the two germline ends. This CDR3 contains 13 residues.

In this sample, this clonotype turned up a few times. J is TRBJ1-1 and V is TRBV5-1; D is unclear. Trimming pared 4 bases from V and 2 bases from J, leaving 12 bases between. The CDR3 is made up of 14 amino acids. Germline loops: CDR1 SGHRS, CDR2 YFSETQ. The CDR3: CASSPTAANTEAFF. CDR3 nucleotide sequence: TGCGCCAGCAGCCCTACGGCCGCTAACACTGAAGCTTTCTTT.

V usage is TRBV5-1 and J usage is TRBJ2-5; 7 bases line up with TRBD1. J lost 3 bases, V lost 4 bases, and 3 bases had no gene match. The CDR3 spans 13 residues. Germline loops: CDR1 SGHRS, CDR2 YFSETQ. DNA of the CDR3: TGCGCCAGCAGCGTTGACAGGGAAGAGACCCAGTACTTC. Its protein product is CASSVDREETQYF.